This T cell receptor (beta chain) originates from a study of T cell responses to AZD1222 COVID-19 vaccine. General study findings and limits: Recipients of AZD1222 seropositive at baseline numbered only 5 to 7.

Concerning this clone: Antigen specificity is unknown.

The CDR3 runs to 15 residues. In germline, CDR1 is SGHTA, CDR2 FQGNSA. The junction had 7 bases not matched to a gene; V was cut back by 5 bases and J by 5 bases. The data were produced by immunoSEQ multiplex PCR, yet TCRdb's version contains in-frame clones alone and is incomplete. The table shows roughly 150,000 clones, with 88% occurring only once. Source: peripheral blood, taken after recovery from COVID-19. This chain uses TRBV7-2 with TRBJ2-2; 8 bases line up with TRBD2. The receptor was derived from an adult who had recovered from COVID-19. The CDR3 spells CASSPPGRGTGELFF. The CDR3 bases are TGTGCCAGCAGCCCCCCCGGGAGGGGGACCGGGGAGCTGTTTTTT.